This TCR beta chain was recorded in a study of blood T cell repertoires in COVID-19. The CDR3 totals 17 residues. With 0 bases clipped from V and 7 bases from J, the junction kept 3 bases outside the gene matches. The germline V gene has CDR1 MGHRA and CDR2 YSYEKL. Measured with immunoSEQ multiplex PCR; TCRdb has only the in-frame clones, and not every one. Altogether approximately 80,000 clones are present, under 85% being singletons, with the ten largest covering around 10%. Sequencing was performed on peripheral blood. This rearrangement joins TRBV4-1 to TRBJ2-2; 15 nucleotides agree with TRBD2. The receptor comes from a human donor in a cohort sampled during active COVID-19. CDR3 nucleotides: TGCGCCAGCAGCCAAGAGGGACTAGCGGGGGGCGGCGGGGAGCTGTTTTTT. Translated: CASSQEGLAGGGGELFF.